The 12 T cell receptor beta chains below come from one sample, sequenced in a study of shared clonotypes between healthy human individuals (dated by TCRdb to about 2020). Libraries were constructed by the immunoSEQ multiplex PCR assay. The table was pulled from immuneACCESS by TCRdb, which kept in-frame rearrangements only. Such tables lose some clones; where checked, under half of the loss comes from unresolved V genes, and the rest has no known cause. For this sample the table gives roughly 770,000 clones, of which about 96% were detected only once. The ten largest clones add up to roughly 0.23% of the sample. CD8 naive samples consisted of CD45RO-negative cells that were positively selected for CCR7, yielding a CD45RA+CCR7+ population without TemRA cells. Input material: naive CD8+ T cells sorted from blood. Per the publication, the cell subset or site label means: CD45RA+CCR7+. The receptors stem from a man younger than 45 in good health.

The V gene is TRBV7-6, the J gene TRBJ2-7; D is perhaps TRBD1 (6 bases). Trimming removed 0 bases from V and 1 base from J, with 16 bases in between. The germline gives CDR1 SGHVS, CDR2 FNYEAQ. This CDR3 contains 17 residues. The CDR3 DNA sequence: TGTGCCAGCAGCTTAGCCAACGGGACACCCGGTTCCTACGAGCAGTACTTC. Its translation is CASSLANGTPGSYEQYF.

The table lists this clone with a count of one. This sequence joins TRBV11-2 and TRBJ2-3; 7 bases match TRBD2. Germline assignment: CDR1 SGHAT and CDR2 FQNNGV. CDR3 length: 17 residues. Trimming cost V 0 bases and J 4 bases; bases outside gene matches: 10. CDR3 protein: CASSLDFDVAGADTQYF. CDR3 in DNA: TGTGCCAGCAGCTTAGATTTTGACGTCGCGGGAGCAGATACGCAGTATTTT.

CDR3 DNA sequence: TGTGCCAGCACTTGGTTGTCCTACAATGAGCAGTTCTTC. Encoded protein: CASTWLSYNEQFF. The chain employs TRBV7-9 and TRBJ2-1; D is unresolved. V dropped 7 bases and J dropped 1 base, with 8 bases sitting between them. The length of the CDR3 is 13 residues. CDR1 and CDR2 from the germline V gene are SEHNR and FQNEAQ (reference sequence).

The rearrangement joins TRBV9 to TRBJ1-4; TRBD1 is a possible D gene (6 bases). Between the trimmed V and J ends, which lost 4 bases and 7 bases, there was a span of 17 bases. The germline V gene encodes CDR1 SGDLS and CDR2 YYNGEE. CDR3 length equals 15 residues. CDR3 DNA: TGTGCCAGCAGCCCCGAAGGGGTGGGGGCTGAAAAACTGTTTTTT. Residues: CASSPEGVGAEKLFF.

The chain couples TRBV11-2 to TRBJ1-1; D is unresolved. The ends were cut back, 1 base at V and 8 bases at J, with 11 bases in the middle. This CDR3 has 13 amino acids. Germline assignment: CDR1 SGHAT and CDR2 FQNNGV. CDR3 nucleotide sequence: TGTGCCAGCAGCTTAGTCGGCTTGTCCGAAGCTTTCTTT. It is translated as CASSLVGLSEAFF.

The chain is built from TRBV7-9 and TRBJ2-1; TRBD2 matches at 13 bases. The CDR3 extends over 19 amino acids. With V trimmed by 1 base and J by 8 bases, 14 bases remained unmatched. Germline V gives CDR1 SEHNR, CDR2 FQNEAQ (reference sequence). The CDR3 DNA reads TGTGCCAGCAGCTTAGTGGTCGGACTAGCGGGAGAGGGGGGCCATGAGCAGTTCTTC. Protein product: CASSLVVGLAGEGGHEQFF.

This rearrangement joins TRBV7-9 to TRBJ1-2; the D gene is possibly TRBD1 (5 bases). This CDR3 region has 16 residues. Trimming left V 0 bases short and J 8 bases short, with 19 bases between. Germline CDR1 is SEHNR and CDR2 is FQNEAQ (reference sequence). DNA for the CDR3: TGTGCCAGCAGCTTAGCGCGAGGAGGGGCGATCGGGGGCTACACCTTC. As protein: CASSLARGGAIGGYTF.

This sequence joins TRBV7-9 and TRBJ1-2; 7 nucleotides align to TRBD1. Per germline, CDR1 SEHNR and CDR2 FQNEAQ (reference sequence). CDR3 length equals 13 residues. J lost 10 bases, V lost 1 base, and 6 bases had no gene match. CDR3 residues: CASSLDGTEDYTF. The CDR3, as DNA: TGTGCCAGCAGCTTAGATGGGACAGAGGACTACACCTTC.

As concerns this clone: This specimen includes other DNA sequences encoding the same CDR3. The chain uses TRBV27 and TRBJ2-7, with D hard to call. The CDR3 loop spans 13 amino acids. Germline lookup yields CDR1 MNHEY and CDR2 SMNVEV (reference sequence). V was clipped by 3 bases and J by 2 bases, with 8 bases between them. CDR3 DNA sequence: TGTGCCAGCAGTTTGAAACAGACCTACGAGCAGTACTTC. Residues: CASSLKQTYEQYF.

With regard to this clone: The same CDR3 is also encoded by other DNA sequences in this sample. CDR3 in DNA: TGTGCCAGCAGTTTATTAGGGGGCGGCGACGAGCAGTACTTC. Translated: CASSLLGGGDEQYF. The chain employs TRBV27 and TRBJ2-7; 7 positions match TRBD1. CDR1 is MNHEY and CDR2 is SMNVEV in the germline V gene (reference sequence). This CDR3 contains 14 residues. The junction had 5 bases not matched to a gene; V was cut back by 1 base and J by 5 bases.

The V and J genes are TRBV6-5 and TRBJ1-4; maybe TRBD1 (5 bases). Trimming removed 0 bases at V and 7 bases at J, with 12 bases between. The CDR3 length is 15 residues. Germline loops: CDR1 MNHEY, CDR2 SVGAGI. The CDR3 bases are TGTGCCAGCAGTTACTCGATGGCCGACAGTGAAAAACTGTTTTTT. Encoded protein: CASSYSMADSEKLFF.

The chain recombines TRBV5-4 with TRBJ2-2; unclear D gene. The germline V and J ends were trimmed by 8 bases and 2 bases, with 13 bases remaining between them. Looked up from germline, CDR1 is SGHNT and CDR2 is YYREEE (reference sequence). This CDR3 region has 14 residues. CDR3 sequence reads: CASRKSDNTGELFF. For the CDR3, the DNA is TGTGCCAGTCGGAAATCGGATAACACCGGGGAGCTGTTTTTT.